The TCR beta chain described here comes from a study of T cell repertoires in cytomegalovirus infection. This clonotype was found a few times. The antigen is not known. MiXCR was run by TCRdb on the reads, yielding one entry per CDR3 protein. This sample has approximately 990,000 distinct CDR3 sequences, with approximately 31% found just once. The CDR3 loop spans 15 amino acids. The V end was cut by 3 bases, the J end by 1 base, with 12 bases between. CDR1 and CDR2 from the germline V gene are SGHDN and FVKESK. This chain links TRBV14 with TRBJ1-1; TRBD1 is a possible D gene (6 bases). This specimen consisted of cultured CD8+ T cells from PBMCs, obtained from culture after CMV antigen stimulation. This clonotype originated in a human donor in good health (CMV status not recorded). Some clones in this sample may be carry-over from other donors' samples. The DNA of the CDR3 is TGTGCCAGCAGCCAGATTGACAGGAGGAACACTGAAGCTTTCTTT. Its protein is CASSQIDRRNTEAFF.